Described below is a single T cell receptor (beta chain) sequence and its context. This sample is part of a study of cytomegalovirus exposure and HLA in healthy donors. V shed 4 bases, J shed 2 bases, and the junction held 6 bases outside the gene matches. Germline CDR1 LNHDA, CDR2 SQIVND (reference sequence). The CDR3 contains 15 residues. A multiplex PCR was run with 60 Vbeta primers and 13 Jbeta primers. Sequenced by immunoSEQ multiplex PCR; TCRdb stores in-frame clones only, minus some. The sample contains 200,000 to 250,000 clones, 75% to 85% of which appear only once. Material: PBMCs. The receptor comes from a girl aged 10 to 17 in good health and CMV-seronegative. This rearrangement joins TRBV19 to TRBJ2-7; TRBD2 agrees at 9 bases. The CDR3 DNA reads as TGTGCCAGTAGTACCGGGACTAGCTTGGCCTACGAGCAGTACTTC. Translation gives CASSTGTSLAYEQYF.